One and the same sample provided the 26 T cell receptor beta chains below, sequenced in a study of blood T cells in healthy people across ages. It was with a sample-barcoded 5' primer and a J-beta primer mix that a second PCR of roughly 7 to 12 cycles was run. TCRdb analysed the 5' RACE reads with MiXCR anew, one entry per CDR3 protein. The sample gives 540,000 or so distinct CDR3 sequences, approximately 25% of which show up once; approximately 8.7% is in the top ten. These data were also reused for a study on T cells of mothers and their children.

Specimen: blood. The origin of the receptors is a boy aged 5-17 years in good health.

The chain employs TRBV15 and TRBJ2-7; D not certain. Deletions cut 7 bases from V and 2 bases from J, with 12 bases between. The V gene's germline CDR1 is LNHNV and CDR2 YYDKDF (reference sequence). There are 13 residues in the CDR3. In DNA, the CDR3 is TGTGCCACCAATCCCGGTCCAACCTACGAGCAGTACTTC. This gives the protein CATNPGPTYEQYF.

This clonotype was recorded many times. The chain uses TRBV6-1 and TRBJ2-1; 14 positions agree with TRBD2. V lost 11 bases to trimming and J lost 4 bases; unmatched junction nucleotides: 13. Germline V CDR1 and CDR2: MNHNS, SASEGT. The CDR3 covers 17 residues. CDR3 in amino acids: CAPFPGLAGGPYNEQFF. The CDR3 DNA reads TGTGCCCCGTTCCCTGGACTAGCGGGGGGCCCATACAATGAGCAGTTCTTC.

This clonotype was seen a handful of times. This chain uses TRBV3-1 with TRBJ2-5; TRBD2 aligns across 8 bases. The J call may not be correct, given that the DNA end is closer to TRBJ2-1. This CDR3 is built from 15 residues. The V gene's germline CDR1 is LGHDT and CDR2 YNNKEL (reference sequence). CDR3 protein: CASSQRTSRYNEQFF. CDR3 in DNA: TGTGCCAGCAGCCAACGGACTAGCCGATACAATGAGCAGTTCTTC.

This clonotype occurred many times. V gene TRBV29-1 combines with J gene TRBJ2-5, with 9 bases aligning to TRBD2. The CDR3 length is 12 residues. V lost 7 bases, J lost 4 bases, and 4 bases stayed unmatched. Germline V gene sequence: CDR1 SQVTM, CDR2 ANQGSEA. CDR3 in amino acids: CSALAGRETQYF. CDR3 in DNA: TGCAGCGCCCTAGCGGGAAGAGAGACCCAGTACTTC.

The rearrangement links TRBV6-5 to TRBJ1-5; D call uncertain. This CDR3 region has 15 residues. The ends were cut back, 2 bases at V and 0 bases at J, with 8 bases in the middle. The germline CDR1 and CDR2 sequences are MNHEY and SVGAGI. The CDR3: CASSYGRDSNQPQHF. The CDR3 DNA reads TGTGCCAGCAGTTACGGTAGAGATAGCAATCAGCCCCAGCATTTT.

The CDR3 sequence: CASTSVAYEQYF. CDR3 DNA sequence: TGTGCCAGCACCTCGGTCGCCTACGAGCAGTACTTC. This chain joins TRBV6-1 and TRBJ2-7; D is uncertain. This CDR3 comprises 12 residues. CDR1 and CDR2 (germline): MNHNS, SASEGT. Trimming left V 7 bases short and J 2 bases short, with 9 bases between.

V usage is TRBV20-1 and J usage is TRBJ2-7; D could derive from TRBD1 or TRBD2 (5 bases each). The germline gives CDR1 DFQATT, CDR2 SNEGSKA (reference sequence). V lost 5 bases, J lost 4 bases, and 18 bases lay in between. This CDR3 has 14 amino acids. CDR3: CSAAHRLEVYEQYF. CDR3 DNA sequence: TGCAGTGCTGCTCACAGGCTGGAGGTTTACGAGCAGTACTTC.

The table lists this clonotype with many counts. The rearrangement uses TRBV7-3 and TRBJ2-1; 11 bases align to TRBD2. V was pared by 4 bases and J by 5 bases, with 4 bases of the junction left unmatched. This CDR3 is built from 15 residues. Germline CDR1 SGHTA, CDR2 FQGTGA. The CDR3 is CASSSPGLADNEQFF. CDR3 bases: TGTGCCAGCAGCTCGCCGGGACTAGCGGACAATGAGCAGTTCTTC. Complete variable domain (other parts from reference TRBV7-3 and TRBJ2-1): GAGVSQTPSNKVTEKGKYVELRCDPISGHTALYWYRQSLGQGPEFLIYFQGTGAADDSGLPNDRFFAVRPEGSVSTLKIQRTERGDSAVYLCASSSPGLADNEQFFGPGTRLTVL.

This clonotype has only a few counts. The chain combines TRBV27 with TRBJ2-1; 8 positions agree with TRBD2. J was trimmed by 2 bases and V by 4 bases; bases with no gene match: 10. Germline CDR1 is MNHEY and CDR2 is SMNVEV (reference sequence). The CDR3 consists of 17 residues. The CDR3 loop is CASSWSRGGEAYNEQFF. The CDR3 DNA reads as TGTGCCAGCAGTTGGAGCCGGGGGGGAGAAGCCTACAATGAGCAGTTCTTC.

The chain combines TRBV27 with TRBJ1-6, with D tentatively TRBD1 (5 bases). Germline loops: CDR1 MNHEY, CDR2 SMNVEV (reference sequence). With 0 bases removed from V and 5 bases from J, the gap between germline ends came to 20 bases. The CDR3 length is 19 residues. The CDR3 protein is CASSLSAQGRVGDNSPLHF. The CDR3 coding sequence is TGTGCCAGCAGTTTATCGGCTCAAGGCAGGGTCGGCGATAATTCACCCCTCCACTTT.

This clonotype was seen a handful of times. V is TRBV7-2 and J is TRBJ2-5; 9 bases align to TRBD2. With the DNA end fitting TRBJ2-7 better, the J assignment may be wrong. The CDR3 loop spans 15 amino acids. The germline V gene encodes CDR1 SGHTA and CDR2 FQGNSA. CDR3 in amino acids: CASSRRLAVNYEQYF. The DNA of the CDR3 is TGTGCCAGCAGCCGCCGACTAGCGGTAAACTACGAGCAGTACTTC.

The rearrangement joins TRBV7-8 to TRBJ2-7, with D maybe TRBD2 (6 bases). The J call may be in error: the DNA end matches TRBJ2-1 better. In germline, CDR1 is SGHVS, CDR2 FQNEAQ. The CDR3 runs 17 residues. CDR3 in DNA: TGTGCCAGCAGCCTACACCTAACAGCGGGTGTCTACAATGAGCAGTTCTTC. Amino acid sequence: CASSLHLTAGVYNEQFF.

This clonotype showed up just a few times. The rearrangement joins TRBV2 to TRBJ2-5; 7 nucleotides align to TRBD2. Germline-derived CDR1 and CDR2 are SNHLY and FYNNEI. The CDR3 contains 17 residues. The junction had 14 bases not matched to a gene; V was cut back by 3 bases and J by 4 bases. The CDR3 loop reads CASSEPNLAVAGETQYF. The DNA of the CDR3 is TGTGCCAGCAGTGAGCCTAACCTAGCGGTGGCGGGAGAGACCCAGTACTTC.

CDR3: CASSQGGQGLRNTEAFF. CDR3 bases: TGCGCCAGCAGCCAAGGAGGACAGGGCCTGAGGAACACTGAAGCTTTCTTT. V is TRBV4-3 and J is TRBJ1-1; TRBD1 matches 8 bases. The germline CDR1 and CDR2 sequences are LGHNA and YSLEER. The CDR3 length is 17 residues. With V trimmed by 1 base and J by 1 base, 8 bases remained unmatched.

J is TRBJ1-2 and V is TRBV29-1; D is ambiguous. The CDR3 is 13 residues long. Trimming shortened V by 4 bases and J by 4 bases, and 13 bases separated the two germline ends. Germline V gives CDR1 SQVTM, CDR2 ANQGSEA. The CDR3 nucleotides are TGCAGCGTTGTATCGCCGTTTGGCTATGGCTACACCTTC. This codes for CSVVSPFGYGYTF.

The V gene is TRBV7-2, the J gene TRBJ1-1, with 9 bases identical to TRBD1. This CDR3 comprises 15 residues. Germline trimming cut 1 base from V and 2 bases from J; bases unmatched to any gene: 2. From germline, CDR1 is SGHTA and CDR2 FQGNSA. CDR3 region: CASSLVGQGNTEAFF. CDR3 bases: TGTGCCAGCAGCTTAGTGGGACAGGGAAACACTGAAGCTTTCTTT. Using reference TRBV7-2 and TRBJ1-1 for the parts outside the CDR3, the full variable domain is GAGVSQSPSNKVTEKGKDVELRCDPISGHTALYWYRQSLGQGLEFLIYFQGNSAPDKSGLPSDRFSAERTGGSVSTLTIQRTQQEDSAVYLCASSLVGQGNTEAFFGQGTRLTVV.

The V and J genes are TRBV10-3 and TRBJ2-4, with 7 bases aligning to TRBD1. Germline V gene data show CDR1 as ENHRY and CDR2 as SYGVKD. The CDR3 covers 12 residues. The V gene end was trimmed by 2 bases and the J gene end by 10 bases; junction bases not matched to a gene: 2. The CDR3 DNA is TGTGCCATCAGTGAGGGGACAGCAATTCAGTACTTC. Encoded protein: CAISEGTAIQYF.

The gene calls are TRBV3-1 and TRBJ2-5; the D is unclear. Trimming cost V 1 base and J 1 base, with 10 bases left between them. In germline, CDR1 is LGHDT, CDR2 YNNKEL (reference sequence). The CDR3 sequence is 15 residues long. CDR3 DNA sequence: TGTGCCAGCAGCCAAGGATCCAGCACCCAAGAGACCCAGTACTTC. Residues: CASSQGSSTQETQYF.

This clonotype was detected a few times. This sequence joins TRBV3-1 and TRBJ1-1; perhaps TRBD1 as D (5 bases). The CDR3 covers 12 residues. CDR1 and CDR2 from the germline V gene are LGHDT and YNNKEL (reference sequence). The V gene lost 0 bases and the J gene lost 9 bases, with 8 bases spanning the gap. The CDR3 sequence: CASSQDTGQAFF. Written as DNA, the CDR3 is TGTGCCAGCAGCCAAGATACGGGACAAGCTTTCTTT.

This clonotype was seen only a few times. The rearrangement joins TRBV19 to TRBJ2-1, with D perhaps assigned TRBD1 or TRBD2 (5 bases each). CDR1 and CDR2 (germline): LNHDA, SQIVND (reference sequence). V gave up 4 bases and J gave up 6 bases, with 13 bases separating them. This CDR3 region has 14 residues. CDR3 coding DNA: TGTGCCAGTAGTACAACCGGGACCCCCAATGAGCAGTTCTTC. Protein: CASSTTGTPNEQFF.

This clonotype appeared a single time. The junction departs from germline at one end; a sequencing error may be responsible. Written as DNA, the CDR3 is TGTGCCAGCAGGGACAGTCCGAGCTCCAATAATTCACCCCTCCACTTT. Its protein product is CASRDSPSSNNSPLHF. V usage is TRBV2 and J usage is TRBJ1-6; a weak D match, TRBD1 (6 bases). CDR1 and CDR2 (germline): SNHLY, FYNNEI. The CDR3 covers 16 residues. Complete variable domain (other parts from reference TRBV2 and TRBJ1-6): EPEVTQTPSHQVTQMGQEVILRCVPISNHLYFYWYRQILGQKVEFLVSFYNNEISEKSEIFDDQFSVERPDGSNFTLKIRSTKLEDSAMYFCASRDSPSSNNSPLHFGNGTRLTVT.

V usage is TRBV12-3 or TRBV12-4 and J usage is TRBJ1-2; TRBD1 matches at 8 bases. Trimming at V came to 1 base and at J to 8 bases, leaving 3 bases not matched to a gene. This CDR3 region has 13 residues. CDR3 nucleotide sequence: TGTGCCAGCAGTTTAGAACGGACAGGGGGCTACACCTTC. Translation gives CASSLERTGGYTF.

This clonotype came up a few times. The chain joins TRBV14 to TRBJ1-5; D gene ambiguous. V lost 4 bases and J 7 bases, leaving 2 bases between the germline ends. Germline CDR1 and CDR2: SGHDN and FVKESK. The CDR3 is 10 amino acids. DNA for the CDR3: TGTGCCAGCAGCCCACAGCCCCAGCATTTT. Its translation: CASSPQPQHF.

The chain has TRBV6-5 and TRBJ1-2, with TRBD1 as a possible D gene (6 bases). With 2 bases removed from V and 7 bases from J, the gap between germline ends came to 11 bases. CDR1 and CDR2 (germline): MNHEY, SVGAGI. The CDR3 covers 13 residues. DNA for the CDR3: TGTGCCAGCAGTTACGGGGGGCGCTTTGGCTACACCTTC. Translated: CASSYGGRFGYTF.

This chain links TRBV7-9 with TRBJ2-7; D remains unclear. With 2 bases removed from V and 0 bases from J, the gap between germline ends came to 8 bases. The CDR3 totals 14 residues. Germline lookup yields CDR1 SEHNR and CDR2 FQNEAQ (reference sequence). In nucleotides, the CDR3 is TGTGCCAGCAGCTTACTCCCAGGCTCCTACGAGCAGTACTTC. The encoded protein is CASSLLPGSYEQYF.

The rearrangement uses TRBV6-4 and TRBJ1-6, with a weak D call TRBD1 (6 bases). The germline V and J ends were trimmed by 3 bases and 9 bases, with 15 bases remaining between them. Germline assignment: CDR1 MRHNA and CDR2 SNTAGT. The CDR3 is 15 amino acids. The CDR3 bases are TGTGCCAGCAGTGAAGGAACAGGGTTGAGTTCACCCCTCCACTTT. Amino acids: CASSEGTGLSSPLHF.